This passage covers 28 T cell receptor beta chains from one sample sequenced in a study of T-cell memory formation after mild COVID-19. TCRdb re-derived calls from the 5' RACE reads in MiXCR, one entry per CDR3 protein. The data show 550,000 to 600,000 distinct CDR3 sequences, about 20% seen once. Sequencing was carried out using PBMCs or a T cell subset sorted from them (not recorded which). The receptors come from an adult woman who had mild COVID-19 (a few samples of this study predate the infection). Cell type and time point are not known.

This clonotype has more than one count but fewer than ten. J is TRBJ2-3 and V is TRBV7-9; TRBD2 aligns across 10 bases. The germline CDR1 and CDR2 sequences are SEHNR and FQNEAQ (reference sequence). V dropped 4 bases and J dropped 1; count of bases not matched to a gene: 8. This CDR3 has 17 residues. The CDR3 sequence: CASSSGAGTSGTDTQYF. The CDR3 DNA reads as TGTGCCAGCAGCTCAGGAGCCGGGACTAGCGGCACAGATACGCAGTATTTT.

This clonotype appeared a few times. The CDR3, as DNA: TGTGCCAGCAGCTCCGGGACGGAAGAGACCCAGTACTTC. It translates to CASSSGTEETQYF. The chain combines TRBV5-6 with TRBJ2-5; D may be TRBD1 or TRBD2 (5 bases each). Trimming stripped 3 bases from V and 3 bases from J, with 9 bases between. The CDR3 is made up of 13 amino acids. Germline CDR1 SGHDT, CDR2 YYEEEE.

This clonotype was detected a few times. CDR3 bases: TGTGCCACCAGTGATCCTCCGGGACAGGGATACGAGCAGTACTTC. It translates to CATSDPPGQGYEQYF. The V and J genes are TRBV24-1 and TRBJ2-7; 9 bases agree with TRBD1. The V and J ends lost 3 bases and 4 bases, in that order; junction bases with no gene match: 6. The CDR3 has 15 residues. CDR1 and CDR2 (germline): KGHDR, SFDVKD.

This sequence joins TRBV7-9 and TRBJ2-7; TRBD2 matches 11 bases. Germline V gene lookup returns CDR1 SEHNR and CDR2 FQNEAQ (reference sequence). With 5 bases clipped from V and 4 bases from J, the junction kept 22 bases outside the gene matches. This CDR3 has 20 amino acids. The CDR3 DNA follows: TGTGCCAGCAGCGCCCCAGCCCTAACTAGCGGGGGCGGCGGGAGGTACGAGCAGTACTTC. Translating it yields CASSAPALTSGGGGRYEQYF.

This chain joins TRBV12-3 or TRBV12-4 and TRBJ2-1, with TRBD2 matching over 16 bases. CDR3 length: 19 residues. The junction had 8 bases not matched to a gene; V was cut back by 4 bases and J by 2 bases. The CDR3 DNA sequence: TGTGCCAGCAGTTCTCCGGCGGGACTAGCGGGGGGGGCCTACAATGAGCAGTTCTTC. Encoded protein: CASSSPAGLAGGAYNEQFF.

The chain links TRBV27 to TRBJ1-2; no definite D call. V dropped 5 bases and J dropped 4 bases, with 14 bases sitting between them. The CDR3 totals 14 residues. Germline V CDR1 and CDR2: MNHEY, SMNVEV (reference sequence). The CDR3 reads CASSPQEAGYGYTF. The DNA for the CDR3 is TGTGCCAGCAGTCCGCAAGAAGCTGGCTATGGCTACACCTTC.

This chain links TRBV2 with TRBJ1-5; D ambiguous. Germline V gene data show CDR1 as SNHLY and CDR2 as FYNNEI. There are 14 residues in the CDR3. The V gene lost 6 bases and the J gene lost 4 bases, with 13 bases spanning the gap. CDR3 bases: TGTGCCAGCAGCCCCGTCCCGGGGAATCAGCCCCAGCATTTT. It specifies CASSPVPGNQPQHF.

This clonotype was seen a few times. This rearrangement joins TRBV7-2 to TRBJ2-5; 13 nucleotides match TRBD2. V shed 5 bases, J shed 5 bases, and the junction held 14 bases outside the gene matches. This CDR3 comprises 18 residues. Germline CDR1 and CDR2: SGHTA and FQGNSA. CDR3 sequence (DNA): TGTGCCAGCAGCCCCTATACTAGCGGGGGGGCCAGAAGGGAGACCCAGTACTTC. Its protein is CASSPYTSGGARRETQYF.

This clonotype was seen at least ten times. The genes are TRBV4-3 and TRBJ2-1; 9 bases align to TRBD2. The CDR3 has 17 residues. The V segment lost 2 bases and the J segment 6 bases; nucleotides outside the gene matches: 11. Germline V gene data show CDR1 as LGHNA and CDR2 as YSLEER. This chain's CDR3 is CASSQNGLASGSNEQFF. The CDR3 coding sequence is TGCGCCAGCAGCCAAAACGGACTAGCGTCGGGAAGCAATGAGCAGTTCTTC.

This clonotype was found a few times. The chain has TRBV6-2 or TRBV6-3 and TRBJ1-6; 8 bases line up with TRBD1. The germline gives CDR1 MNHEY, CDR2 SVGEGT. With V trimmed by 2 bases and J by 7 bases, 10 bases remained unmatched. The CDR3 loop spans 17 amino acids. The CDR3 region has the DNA TGTGCCAGCAGTTACCCAGGTCAGGGGGCGAAGAATTCACCCCTCCACTTT. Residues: CASSYPGQGAKNSPLHF.

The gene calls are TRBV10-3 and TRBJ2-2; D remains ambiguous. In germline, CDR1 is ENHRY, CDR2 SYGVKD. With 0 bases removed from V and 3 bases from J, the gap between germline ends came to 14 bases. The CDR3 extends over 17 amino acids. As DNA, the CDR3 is TGTGCCATCAGTGAGTCCGGGTACATCCCGGACACCGGGGAGCTGTTTTTT. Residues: CAISESGYIPDTGELFF.

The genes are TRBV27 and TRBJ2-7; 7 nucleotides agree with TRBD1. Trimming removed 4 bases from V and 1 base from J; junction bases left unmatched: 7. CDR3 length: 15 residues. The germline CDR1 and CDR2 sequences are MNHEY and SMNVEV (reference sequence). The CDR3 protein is CASSWTGTASYEQYF. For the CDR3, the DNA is TGTGCCAGCAGTTGGACCGGGACAGCGTCCTACGAGCAGTACTTC.

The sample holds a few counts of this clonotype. CDR3 bases: TGTGCCAGCAGTAACCTAGCGGGGGGGCCGGGTGAGCAGTTCTTC. This codes for CASSNLAGGPGEQFF. The chain combines TRBV6-6 with TRBJ2-1, with 12 bases lining up with TRBD2. This CDR3 has 15 amino acids. Germline CDR1 and CDR2: MNHNY and SVGAGI (reference sequence). The J segment lost 9 bases and the V segment lost 5 bases, leaving 8 bases of the junction unmatched.

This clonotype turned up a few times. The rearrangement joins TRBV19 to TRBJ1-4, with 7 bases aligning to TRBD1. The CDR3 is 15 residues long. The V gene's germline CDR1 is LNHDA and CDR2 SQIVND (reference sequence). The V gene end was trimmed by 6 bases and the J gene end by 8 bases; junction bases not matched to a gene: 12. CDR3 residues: CASSQRDSLQEKLFF. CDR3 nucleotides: TGTGCCAGTAGCCAACGGGACAGCCTTCAGGAAAAACTGTTTTTT.

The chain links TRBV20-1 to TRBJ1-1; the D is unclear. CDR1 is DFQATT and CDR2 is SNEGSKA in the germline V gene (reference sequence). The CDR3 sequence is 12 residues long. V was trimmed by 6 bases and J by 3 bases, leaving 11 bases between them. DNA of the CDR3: TGCAGTGCCAGGAGGGTAGACACTGAAGCTTTCTTT. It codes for CSARRVDTEAFF.

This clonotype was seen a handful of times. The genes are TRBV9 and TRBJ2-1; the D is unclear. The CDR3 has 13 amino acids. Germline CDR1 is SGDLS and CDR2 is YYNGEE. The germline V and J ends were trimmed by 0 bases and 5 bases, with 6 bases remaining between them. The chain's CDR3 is CASSVAQNNEQFF. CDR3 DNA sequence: TGTGCCAGCAGCGTAGCACAGAACAATGAGCAGTTCTTC.

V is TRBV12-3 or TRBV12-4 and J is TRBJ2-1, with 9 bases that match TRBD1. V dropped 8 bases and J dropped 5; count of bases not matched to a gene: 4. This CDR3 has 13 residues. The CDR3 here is CASGRDRDNEQFF. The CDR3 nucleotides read TGTGCCAGCGGCCGGGACAGGGACAATGAGCAGTTCTTC.

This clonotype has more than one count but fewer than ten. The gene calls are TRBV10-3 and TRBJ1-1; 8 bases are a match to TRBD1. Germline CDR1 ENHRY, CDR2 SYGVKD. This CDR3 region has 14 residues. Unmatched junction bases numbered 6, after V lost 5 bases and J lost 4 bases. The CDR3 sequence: CAISQPGQATEAFF. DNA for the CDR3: TGTGCCATCAGTCAGCCGGGACAGGCCACTGAAGCTTTCTTT.

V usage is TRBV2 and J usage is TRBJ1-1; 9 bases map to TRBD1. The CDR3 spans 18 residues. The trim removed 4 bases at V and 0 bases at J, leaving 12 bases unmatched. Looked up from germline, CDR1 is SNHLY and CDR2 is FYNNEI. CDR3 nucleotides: TGTGCCAGCAGTGTGGGGGACAGGGCGATTGGTATGAACACTGAAGCTTTCTTT. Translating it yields CASSVGDRAIGMNTEAFF. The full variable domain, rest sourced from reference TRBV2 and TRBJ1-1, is EPEVTQTPSHQVTQMGQEVILRCVPISNHLYFYWYRQILGQKVEFLVSFYNNEISEKSEIFDDQFSVERPDGSNFTLKIRSTKLEDSAMYFCASSVGDRAIGMNTEAFFGQGTRLTVV.

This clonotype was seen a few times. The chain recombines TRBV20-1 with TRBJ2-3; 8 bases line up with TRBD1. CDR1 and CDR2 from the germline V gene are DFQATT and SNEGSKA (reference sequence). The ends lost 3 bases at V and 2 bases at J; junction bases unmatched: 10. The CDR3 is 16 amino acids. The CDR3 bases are TGCAGTGCTAGCAGGACAGGGTCCTTTGCCACAGATACGCAGTATTTT. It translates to CSASRTGSFATDTQYF.

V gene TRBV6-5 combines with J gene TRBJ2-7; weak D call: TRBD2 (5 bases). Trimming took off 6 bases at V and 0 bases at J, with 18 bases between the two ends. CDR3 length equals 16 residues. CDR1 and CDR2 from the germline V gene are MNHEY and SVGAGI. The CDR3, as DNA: TGTGCCAGCAGGCAAACCGGAGGTAGCGACTCCTACGAGCAGTACTTC. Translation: CASRQTGGSDSYEQYF.

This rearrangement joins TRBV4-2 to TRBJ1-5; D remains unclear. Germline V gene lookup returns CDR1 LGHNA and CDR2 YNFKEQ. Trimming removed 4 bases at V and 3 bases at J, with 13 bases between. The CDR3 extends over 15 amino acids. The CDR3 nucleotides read TGTGCCAGCAGCCCGAGTATGGGCACCAATCAGCCCCAGCATTTT. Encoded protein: CASSPSMGTNQPQHF.

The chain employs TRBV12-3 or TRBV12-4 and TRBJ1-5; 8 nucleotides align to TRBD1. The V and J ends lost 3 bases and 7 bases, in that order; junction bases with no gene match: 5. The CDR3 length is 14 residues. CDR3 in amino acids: CASSFDRGWQPQHF. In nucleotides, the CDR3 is TGTGCCAGCAGTTTTGACAGGGGATGGCAGCCCCAGCATTTT.

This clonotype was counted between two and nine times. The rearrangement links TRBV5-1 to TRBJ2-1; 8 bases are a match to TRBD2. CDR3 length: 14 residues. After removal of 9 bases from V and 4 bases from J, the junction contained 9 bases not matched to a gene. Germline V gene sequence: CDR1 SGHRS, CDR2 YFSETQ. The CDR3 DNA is TGCGCCACCTCGGCGGGGGGCCCTTACAATGAGCAGTTCTTC. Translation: CATSAGGPYNEQFF.

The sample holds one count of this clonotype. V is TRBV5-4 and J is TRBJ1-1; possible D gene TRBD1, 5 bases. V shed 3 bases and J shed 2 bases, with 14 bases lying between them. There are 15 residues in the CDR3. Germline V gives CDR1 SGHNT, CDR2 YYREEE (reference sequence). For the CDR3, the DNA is TGTGCCAGCAGCTCCCGGACACAAATCAACACTGAAGCTTTCTTT. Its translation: CASSSRTQINTEAFF.

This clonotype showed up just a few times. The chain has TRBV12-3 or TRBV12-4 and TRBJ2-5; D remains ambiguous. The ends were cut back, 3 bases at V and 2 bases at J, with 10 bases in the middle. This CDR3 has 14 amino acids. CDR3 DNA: TGTGCCAGCAGTTTGGGTTACGGGCAAGAGACCCAGTACTTC. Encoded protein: CASSLGYGQETQYF.

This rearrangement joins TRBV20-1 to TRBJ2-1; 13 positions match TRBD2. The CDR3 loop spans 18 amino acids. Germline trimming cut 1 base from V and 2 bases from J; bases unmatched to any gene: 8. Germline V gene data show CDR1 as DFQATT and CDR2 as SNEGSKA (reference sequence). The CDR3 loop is CSARALTSGRRTYNEQFF. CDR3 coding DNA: TGCAGTGCTAGAGCCCTGACTAGCGGGAGGAGGACCTACAATGAGCAGTTCTTC.

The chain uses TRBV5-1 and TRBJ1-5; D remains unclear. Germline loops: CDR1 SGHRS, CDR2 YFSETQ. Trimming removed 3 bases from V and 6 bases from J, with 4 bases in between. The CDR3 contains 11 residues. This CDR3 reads CASSSVQPQHF. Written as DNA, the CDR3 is TGCGCCAGCAGCTCGGTTCAGCCCCAGCATTTT.